This T cell receptor (beta chain) emerged from a study of blood T cell repertoires in COVID-19. The CDR3 is 15 residues long. Germline V lookup: CDR1 SNHLY, CDR2 FYNNEI. V was clipped by 7 bases and J by 0 bases; unmatched bases: 9. TCRdb's table, derived via immunoSEQ multiplex PCR, lists solely in-frame clones and lacks some. The table lists approximately 400,000 clones, roughly 77% of them singletons. The V gene is TRBV2, the J gene TRBJ2-7, with 7 bases matching TRBD2. The sequenced material came from peripheral blood. The clonotype originates from a human donor with acute or convalescent COVID-19. The donor label of this sample is uncertain. The CDR3 here is CASTGLTMSSYEQYF. The CDR3 region has the DNA TGTGCCAGCACGGGACTAACTATGAGCTCCTACGAGCAGTACTTC.